This T cell receptor (beta chain) was captured in a study of T cells after posttransplantation cyclophosphamide. Methotrexate plus calcineurin inhibitor accompanied controls' myeloablative marrow transplants; sampling was 1 year later. V dropped 3 bases and J dropped 4 bases, with 7 bases sitting between them. The CDR3 has 13 amino acids. Germline V gene sequence: CDR1 MNHEY, CDR2 SMNVEV (reference sequence). The table came from immunoSEQ multiplex PCR; TCRdb's copy has only in-frame clones and leaves some out. The top ten hold less than 9.5% of the sample, which has around 22,000 clones, roughly 90% seen once. For this clone: Its antigen is undetermined.

Findings of the study overall: Donor CD8+ memory clones often dominated recipient blood repertoires at later times. Tissue-infiltrating T cells from skin or gut overlapped little with blood T cells. Recipient CMV seropositivity and CMV reactivation strongly tracked TRB clonality.

This sequence was found in a female patient in her fifties who received an allogeneic stem cell transplant from an unrelated donor, was CMV-positive, and had chronic GVHD only. Some T cells here may be from the graft donor. V and J are TRBV27 and TRBJ1-5; no reliable D call. Sequencing was performed on PBMCs, taken after an allogeneic stem cell transplant with a calcineurin inhibitor and methotrexate. CDR3 region: CASSFWQNQPQHF. CDR3 DNA: TGTGCCAGCAGTTTTTGGCAGAATCAGCCCCAGCATTTT.